The 8 T cell receptor beta chains below were found in one sample sequenced in a study of neurological immune-mediated disorders. TCRdb re-analysed the 5' RACE reads in MiXCR, keeping a single row per CDR3 protein. There are 55,000 to 65,000 distinct CDR3 sequences in the sample; over 3.5% occur only once, and less than 2.5% lies in the top ten. Material: PBMCs. The receptors come from a woman aged 45-59 years with multiple sclerosis.

This clonotype was recorded many times. The V gene is TRBV7-2, the J gene TRBJ1-3; D is uncertain. The CDR3 contains 14 residues. V dropped 5 bases and J dropped 4 bases, with 12 bases sitting between them. Germline loops: CDR1 SGHTA, CDR2 FQGNSA. The CDR3 here is CASSPGSLGNTIYF. The DNA of the CDR3 is TGTGCCAGCAGCCCTGGGTCCCTAGGAAACACCATATATTTT.

This clonotype appeared many times. This chain links TRBV6-2 or TRBV6-3 with TRBJ2-2; tentatively, D is TRBD2 (5 bases). Per germline, CDR1 MNHEY and CDR2 SVGEGT. The V end was cut by 6 bases, the J end by 0 bases, with 11 bases between. The CDR3 is made up of 15 amino acids. The CDR3 loop is CASSRGLSNTGELFF. CDR3 sequence (DNA): TGTGCCAGCAGCCGAGGACTCTCGAACACCGGGGAGCTGTTTTTT.

This clonotype was seen many times. V is TRBV7-2 and J is TRBJ2-7, with 10 nucleotides matching TRBD1. Trimming at V came to 4 bases and at J to 2 bases, leaving 5 bases not matched to a gene. This CDR3 is built from 15 residues. Germline CDR1 reads SGHTA; CDR2 reads FQGNSA. The CDR3 DNA follows: TGTGCCAGCAGCTCAGACAGGGGGCCTACCTACGAGCAGTACTTC. Protein sequence: CASSSDRGPTYEQYF.

This clonotype was seen ten or more times. The CDR3 DNA is TGTGCCAGCAGTTCAGCGGAGCTGGAGACCCAGTACTTC. It is translated as CASSSAELETQYF. This chain uses TRBV6-2 or TRBV6-3 with TRBJ2-5; perhaps TRBD2 as D (5 bases). CDR1 is MNHEY, CDR2 SVGEGT, per germline. V gave up 4 bases and J gave up 5 bases, with 11 bases separating them. The CDR3 extends over 13 amino acids.

The chain combines TRBV24-1 with TRBJ2-1; TRBD1 matches 10 bases. CDR1 KGHDR and CDR2 SFDVKD come from the germline V gene. CDR3 size: 14 residues. Trimming cost V 7 bases and J 6 bases; bases outside gene matches: 5. CDR3 nucleotide sequence: TGTGCCACCAGGGGGACAGGGGAGGGCAATGAGCAGTTCTTC. This encodes CATRGTGEGNEQFF.

In this sample, this clonotype turned up many times. CDR3 sequence: CSARDLRQNKNIQYF. The DNA of the CDR3 is TGCAGTGCTAGAGATCTAAGGCAGAACAAAAACATTCAGTACTTC. The chain combines TRBV20-1 with TRBJ2-4; D is unresolved. This CDR3 spans 15 amino acids. Germline V gene data show CDR1 as DFQATT and CDR2 as SNEGSKA (reference sequence). V was trimmed by 0 bases and J by 3 bases, leaving 12 bases between them.

There are many counts of this clonotype. The limits of the CDR3 on the DNA are not certain, so only TCRdb's listed CDR3 is given. J is TRBJ1-3 and V is TRBV6-2 or TRBV6-3; the table's D call, TRBD1, has no DNA check behind it. Per the germline V gene, CDR1 is MNHEY and CDR2 is SVGEGT. The CDR3 is 15 amino acids long, termini counted. The CDR3: CASSSSGQRGNTIYF.

This clonotype was seen at least ten times. One junction end does not reproduce the germline sequence, and a read error may be involved. The chain couples TRBV15 to TRBJ1-6, with TRBD1 as a possible D gene (5 bases). Germline V lookup: CDR1 LNHNV, CDR2 YYDKDF (reference sequence). This CDR3 is 15 amino acids long. The CDR3 sequence is CATSPQAMGDSPLNF. DNA of the CDR3: TGTGCCACCAGTCCCCAGGCCATGGGGGATTCACCCCTCAACTTT.